This T cell receptor (beta chain) stems from a study of cytomegalovirus exposure and HLA in healthy donors. The V and J ends lost 0 bases and 7 bases respectively, with 6 bases between them. CDR3 length: 12 amino acids. CDR1 SEHNR and CDR2 FQNEAQ come from the germline V gene (reference sequence). This clone was seen just once. Profiled with immunoSEQ multiplex PCR; TCRdb holds only in-frame clones, not every one. The sample gives about 110,000 clones, over 75% of which show up once; more than 2.5% is in the top ten. V gene TRBV7-9 combines with J gene TRBJ1-2; D possibly corresponds to TRBD1 (5 bases). The specimen was PBMCs. The source of this sequence is a woman between 18 and 29 years old in good health and CMV-seronegative. The CDR3 here is CASSLAGAGYTF. The CDR3 DNA follows: TGTGCCAGCAGCTTAGCAGGGGCTGGCTACACCTTC.